The present TCR beta chain was sequenced within a study of human T cells and chemical hapten exposure. Overall study: Enrolled patients were predominantly female and had alopecia areata, totalis or universalis.

Regarding the study as a whole: Having alopecia, donors may respond immunologically unlike healthy people.

TCRdb processed the RACE reads anew with MiXCR; each CDR3 protein has one entry. The sample includes about 97,000 distinct CDR3 sequences, 25% to 35% of them seen just once. This sample's time point: patch test 3, about 24 weeks after DPC sensitization. The treatment: therapeutic diphenylcyclopropenone sensitization with weekly scalp DPC. Blood collection happened ahead of applying each patch test. Total RNA was isolated from unfractionated whole blood. A word on this clonotype: Antigen unknown.

This CDR3 spans 13 amino acids. Trimming removed 8 bases from V and 2 bases from J, with 10 bases in between. Germline CDR1 SGHTA, CDR2 FQGNSA. The sample consisted of whole blood, taken in connection with sensitization to the hapten diphenylcyclopropenone (DPC). The clonotype comes from a man aged 35 to 55 with alopecia areata. Some clones in this sample may be carry-over from other donors' samples. The chain employs TRBV7-2 and TRBJ1-5, with TRBD1 as a possible D gene (5 bases). The CDR3 DNA reads as TGTGCCAGCTGCCTGGGGGGCAATCAGCCCCAGCATTTT. Its translation: CASCLGGNQPQHF.